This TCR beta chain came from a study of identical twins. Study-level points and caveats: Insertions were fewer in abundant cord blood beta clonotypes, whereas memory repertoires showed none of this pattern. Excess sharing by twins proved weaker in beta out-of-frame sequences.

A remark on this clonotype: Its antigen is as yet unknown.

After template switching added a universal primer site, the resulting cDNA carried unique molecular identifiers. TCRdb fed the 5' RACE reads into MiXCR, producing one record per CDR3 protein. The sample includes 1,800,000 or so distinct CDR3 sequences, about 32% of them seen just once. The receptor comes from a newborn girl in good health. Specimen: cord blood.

The CDR3 region has the DNA TGCAGTGCTAGTCCCCACGACCTAGCGGGGAGGAGCTCCTACAATGAGCAGTTCTTC. Its translation is CSASPHDLAGRSSYNEQFF. The rearrangement links TRBV20-1 to TRBJ2-1, with 9 positions matching TRBD2. V was clipped by 3 bases and J by 0 bases; unmatched bases: 15. Per germline, CDR1 DFQATT and CDR2 SNEGSKA (reference sequence). The CDR3 length is 19 residues.